A single T cell receptor beta chain is shown here with its context. The antigen is unknown. V lost 6 bases and J 2 bases, leaving 5 bases between the germline ends. The V gene's germline CDR1 is LNHDA and CDR2 SQIVND (reference sequence). The CDR3 totals 12 residues. In the naive CD8 group, cells lacked CD45RO and were positively selected for CCR7, so terminally differentiated effector memory CD45RA+ cells were left out. These data originate in a study of shared clonotypes between healthy human individuals. Study observations and caveats: Shared across a handful of donors were 4% to 5% of the naive CD4 clonotypes.

TCRdb's table, derived via immunoSEQ multiplex PCR, lists solely in-frame clones and lacks some. The table lists around 650,000 clones, roughly 96% of them singletons. Sequencing was performed on naive CD8+ T cells sorted from blood. This receptor was obtained from a woman in her 30s in good health. The rearrangement uses TRBV19 and TRBJ1-5; D remains ambiguous. As DNA, the CDR3 is TGTGCCAGTAGGACTGGCAATCAGCCCCAGCATTTT. Translating it yields CASRTGNQPQHF.